This entry lists 18 T cell receptor beta chains sequenced from one sample in a study of shared clonotypes between healthy human individuals. Measured with immunoSEQ multiplex PCR; TCRdb has only the in-frame clones, and not every one. The top ten hold 0.39% of the sample, which has 2 million to 2.5 million clones, approximately 93% seen once. The sample taken for sequencing was naive CD4+ T cells from PBMCs. Subset specified: CD45RA+ positively selected. The receptors come from a man between 18 and 35 years old in good health. Some clones in this sample may be carry-over from other donors' samples.

DNA of the CDR3: TGTGCCAGCACAAGAAGGGGAGCAACTAATGAAAAACTGTTTTTT. Translation: CASTRRGATNEKLFF. The chain couples TRBV2 to TRBJ1-4; tentatively, D is TRBD1 (5 bases). There are 15 residues in the CDR3. With 7 bases removed from V and 0 bases from J, the gap between germline ends came to 12 bases. Germline CDR1 SNHLY, CDR2 FYNNEI.

This chain links TRBV4-1 with TRBJ1-2; possible D gene TRBD1, 6 bases. The ends were cut back, 1 base at V and 2 bases at J, with 11 bases in the middle. The CDR3 is 15 residues long. The germline CDR1 and CDR2 sequences are MGHRA and YSYEKL. As DNA, the CDR3 is TGCGCCAGCAGCCAAGCGGACAGCTTGAACTATGGCTACACCTTC. Amino acid sequence: CASSQADSLNYGYTF.

The chain is built from TRBV27 and TRBJ2-7, with D possibly being TRBD1 (5 bases). V lost 4 bases to trimming and J lost 1 base, with 11 bases between them. CDR3 length: 14 residues. CDR1 is MNHEY and CDR2 is SMNVEV in the germline V gene (reference sequence). The CDR3 is CASSWIQGSYEQYF. CDR3 DNA sequence: TGTGCCAGCAGTTGGATCCAGGGTTCCTACGAGCAGTACTTC.

The count of this clone is one. The CDR3 sequence: CASSRSTGETQYF. DNA for the CDR3: TGTGCCAGCAGCCGAAGCACAGGAGAGACCCAGTACTTC. This chain joins TRBV7-3 and TRBJ2-5; weak D call: TRBD1 (5 bases). The CDR3 spans 13 residues. V was clipped by 5 bases and J by 4 bases, with 11 bases between them. Germline V gene sequence: CDR1 SGHTA, CDR2 FQGTGA.

CDR3 sequence reads: CASSPYLLQETQYF. In DNA, the CDR3 is TGTGCCAGCTCACCCTACTTACTTCAAGAGACCCAGTACTTC. V gene TRBV18 combines with J gene TRBJ2-5; D gene uncertain. Between the trimmed V and J ends, which lost 3 bases and 2 bases, there was a span of 10 bases. The CDR3 is 14 amino acids. The V gene's germline CDR1 is KGHSH and CDR2 LQKENI.

The chain is built from TRBV28 and TRBJ1-2; D is possibly TRBD1 (6 bases). The CDR3 totals 15 residues. V was pared by 6 bases and J by 4 bases, with 18 bases between. Germline V gene data show CDR1 as MDHEN and CDR2 as SYDVKM. The DNA of the CDR3 is TGTGCCAGCAGCGGGACGGGGGCGCAAGGCTATGGCTACACCTTC. Translated, it gives CASSGTGAQGYGYTF.

The chain couples TRBV18 to TRBJ1-1; no firm D call. V was clipped by 2 bases and J by 3 bases, with 10 bases between them. The germline CDR1 and CDR2 sequences are KGHSH and LQKENI. CDR3 length equals 14 residues. CDR3 in amino acids: CASSPSRTYTEAFF. As DNA, the CDR3 is TGTGCCAGCTCACCATCACGGACCTACACTGAAGCTTTCTTT.

This chain joins TRBV7-2 and TRBJ2-7; possible D gene TRBD1, 5 bases. This CDR3 region has 14 residues. Germline V gene lookup returns CDR1 SGHTA and CDR2 FQGNSA. The V and J ends lost 1 base and 5 bases respectively, with 12 bases between them. Here the CDR3 DNA reads TGTGCCAGCAGCTTAGACACCAGGGCCCACGAGCAGTACTTC. This sequence encodes CASSLDTRAHEQYF.

This chain uses TRBV5-1 with TRBJ2-5, with 10 bases aligning to TRBD2. The CDR3 has 16 residues. Germline V lookup: CDR1 SGHRS, CDR2 YFSETQ. V gave up 4 bases and J gave up 1 base; unmatched junction bases: 7. The CDR3 sequence is CASSTPLAGPQETQYF. Written as DNA, the CDR3 is TGCGCCAGCAGCACACCACTAGCGGGACCCCAAGAGACCCAGTACTTC.

V and J are TRBV2 and TRBJ1-2; 8 nucleotides line up with TRBD1. CDR3 size: 14 residues. V was pared by 6 bases and J by 2 bases, with 5 bases of the junction left unmatched. Germline loops: CDR1 SNHLY, CDR2 FYNNEI. This CDR3 reads CASRLTGENYGYTF. CDR3 DNA sequence: TGTGCCAGCAGACTGACAGGGGAAAACTATGGCTACACCTTC.

The J gene is TRBJ1-2, the V gene TRBV15; D gene unclear. The CDR3 loop spans 14 amino acids. CDR1 is LNHNV and CDR2 is YYDKDF in the germline V gene (reference sequence). V lost 1 base, J lost 1 base, and 7 bases lay in between. The CDR3 nucleotides read TGTGCCACCAGCAGAGGGACCTTTAACTATGGCTACACCTTC. It translates to CATSRGTFNYGYTF.

The chain carries TRBV28 and TRBJ2-7; 7 positions match TRBD1. This CDR3 is built from 14 residues. The J segment lost 2 bases and the V segment lost 6 bases, leaving 7 bases of the junction unmatched. The germline CDR1 and CDR2 sequences are MDHEN and SYDVKM. CDR3 bases: TGTGCCAGCAGCAAAGGACAGGTTCCCTACGAGCAGTACTTC. Its translation is CASSKGQVPYEQYF.

This clone was recorded only once. The rearrangement joins TRBV6-5 to TRBJ2-7; TRBD1 might be the D (5 bases). Germline V lookup: CDR1 MNHEY, CDR2 SVGAGI. V shed 0 bases and J shed 3 bases, with 12 bases lying between them. The CDR3 runs 15 residues. The CDR3 sequence is CASSYSAQGLYEQYF. The CDR3 DNA sequence: TGTGCCAGCAGTTACTCAGCCCAGGGCCTCTACGAGCAGTACTTC.

The J gene is TRBJ2-2, the V gene TRBV5-1; no clear D gene. V lost 0 bases, J lost 5 bases, and 14 bases lay in between. This CDR3 spans 16 amino acids. The germline V gene has CDR1 SGHRS and CDR2 YFSETQ. The CDR3 DNA is TGCGCCAGCAGCTTGGTACGGGTGCGTGGAACCGGGGAGCTGTTTTTT. Protein: CASSLVRVRGTGELFF.

This clone was recorded once. This specimen includes other DNA sequences encoding the same CDR3. The gene calls are TRBV28 and TRBJ2-7; D is ambiguous. Germline V gene lookup returns CDR1 MDHEN and CDR2 SYDVKM. The length of the CDR3 is 11 residues. V was cut by 3 bases and J by 3 bases, with 3 bases left in between. The CDR3 nucleotides are TGTGCCAGCAGTTTTTACTACGAGCAGTACTTC. It specifies CASSFYYEQYF.

The CDR3 nucleotides read TGTGCCAGCAGTTTACCGGCAGCTACCTATGAGAACACTGAAGCTTTCTTT. Translation gives CASSLPAATYENTEAFF. This sequence joins TRBV28 and TRBJ1-1, with D unclear. Germline assignment: CDR1 MDHEN and CDR2 SYDVKM. This CDR3 contains 17 residues. V was shortened by 2 bases and J by 1 base, with 17 bases between the two germline ends.

The chain links TRBV2 to TRBJ2-3; D possibly uses TRBD1 or TRBD2 (5 bases each). V lost 7 bases, J lost 1 base, and 12 bases lay in between. CDR1 SNHLY and CDR2 FYNNEI come from the germline V gene. The CDR3 runs 14 residues. The CDR3 DNA reads TGTGCCAGCATTGAGGGCAGGGGCACAGATACGCAGTATTTT. This translates into CASIEGRGTDTQYF.

This clone was seen just once. The chain recombines TRBV18 with TRBJ1-4; the D gene is possibly TRBD1 (6 bases). This CDR3 is 15 amino acids long. V lost 8 bases, J lost 2 bases, and 15 bases lay in between. Germline lookup yields CDR1 KGHSH and CDR2 LQKENI. DNA of the CDR3: TGTGCCAGCCGAACAGGGAGCGGGACTAATGAAAAACTGTTTTTT. Amino acid sequence: CASRTGSGTNEKLFF.